This T cell receptor beta chain was captured by sequencing in a study of blood T cell repertoires in COVID-19. Data came from immunoSEQ multiplex PCR; TCRdb stores just in-frame clones and leaves some out. Counted here are 270,000 or so clones, 85% to 90% occurring once; the ten biggest clones make up approximately 4%. V shed 5 bases, J shed 5 bases, and the junction held 11 bases outside the gene matches. Germline lookup yields CDR1 MDHEN and CDR2 SYDVKM. CDR3 length: 17 residues. V gene TRBV28 combines with J gene TRBJ2-1, with 11 bases lining up with TRBD2. Source material: PBMCs or T cells enriched from blood (not recorded which). The receptor was isolated from a woman in her thirties with acute COVID-19. CDR3 DNA sequence: TGTGCCAGCAGTATAGATGGGACTAGCGGAACGGACAATGAGCAGTTCTTC. Encoded protein: CASSIDGTSGTDNEQFF.